The next 25 T cell receptor beta chains were all read from a single sample in a study of cytomegalovirus exposure and HLA in healthy donors. Generated by immunoSEQ multiplex PCR, the TCRdb table keeps only in-frame clones and is missing some. The table has some 120,000 clones, 88% seen once. Sequencing was done on a sample of PBMCs. These receptors all stem from a young man in good health and CMV-seronegative.

The chain employs TRBV2 and TRBJ1-1; D gene ambiguous. Trimming pared 1 base from V and 5 bases from J, leaving 14 bases between. Germline V gene data show CDR1 as SNHLY and CDR2 as FYNNEI. This CDR3 comprises 15 residues. In DNA, the CDR3 is TGTGCCAGCAGTGAAGAACCCCCCGAGCGAACTGAAGCTTTCTTT. It is translated as CASSEEPPERTEAFF.

This clone has just a few counts. This chain links TRBV7-2 with TRBJ2-1; 9 bases map to TRBD1. The germline gives CDR1 SGHTA, CDR2 FQGNSA. The CDR3 spans 17 residues. V trimming: 5 bases; J trimming: 6 bases; junction bases outside the gene matches: 14. The CDR3 sequence: CASSPLWGQGMFNEQFF. For the CDR3, the DNA is TGTGCCAGCAGCCCCCTATGGGGACAGGGTATGTTCAATGAGCAGTTCTTC.

The J gene is TRBJ2-3, the V gene TRBV7-2; 7 bases map to TRBD2. Germline V gives CDR1 SGHTA, CDR2 FQGNSA. J lost 2 bases, V lost 0 bases, and 2 bases had no gene match. This CDR3 comprises 15 residues. Here the CDR3 DNA reads TGTGCCAGCAGCTTAGCGGGAGGGAACACAGATACGCAGTATTTT. Its translation: CASSLAGGNTDTQYF.

The chain is built from TRBV7-9 and TRBJ2-7; possible D gene TRBD2, 5 bases. This CDR3 has 14 residues. Germline V CDR1 and CDR2: SEHNR, FQNEAQ (reference sequence). The V gene lost 5 bases and the J gene lost 2 bases, with 13 bases spanning the gap. CDR3 bases: TGTGCCAGCAGCATATCTAGAGGGCCCTACGAGCAGTACTTC. Its translation: CASSISRGPYEQYF.

V usage is TRBV30 and J usage is TRBJ2-5, with D perhaps TRBD2 (5 bases). Per germline, CDR1 GTSNPN and CDR2 SVGIG (reference sequence). V lost 0 bases to trimming and J lost 9 bases, with 17 bases between them. There are 14 residues in the CDR3. CDR3 protein: CAWSVGFGPGSQYF. The CDR3 DNA follows: TGTGCCTGGAGTGTTGGTTTCGGACCGGGGTCCCAGTACTTC.

The rearrangement uses TRBV28 and TRBJ1-5; 7 nucleotides line up with TRBD1. Germline V gene lookup returns CDR1 MDHEN and CDR2 SYDVKM. There are 15 residues in the CDR3. V lost 7 bases, J lost 2 bases, and 8 bases stayed unmatched. DNA for the CDR3: TGTGCCAGCAAGGGGGCCGGTACAGGCAATCAGCCCCAGCATTTT. Translated, it gives CASKGAGTGNQPQHF.

The V and J genes are TRBV7-9 and TRBJ1-1; TRBD1 matches at 7 bases. V shed 7 bases and J 3 bases; nucleotides not matched to a gene: 5. The CDR3 length is 13 residues. Looked up from germline, CDR1 is SEHNR and CDR2 is FQNEAQ (reference sequence). The CDR3 DNA sequence: TGTGCCAGCACACAGGGGCTTGACACTGAAGCTTTCTTT. This sequence encodes CASTQGLDTEAFF. Filled out from reference TRBV7-9 and TRBJ1-1, the complete variable domain reads DTGVSQNPRHKITKRGQNVTFRCDPISEHNRLYWYRQTLGQGPEFLTYFQNEAQLEKSRLLSDRFSAERPKGSFSTLEIQRTEQGDSAMYLCASTQGLDTEAFFGQGTRLTVV.

This chain joins TRBV10-1 and TRBJ2-7, with 10 bases matching TRBD2. This CDR3 is built from 15 residues. Germline V gene data show CDR1 as WNHNN and CDR2 as SYGVQD (reference sequence). V gave up 6 bases and J gave up 5 bases; unmatched junction bases: 10. The CDR3: CASSPSGRAFHEQYF. CDR3 DNA: TGCGCCAGCAGCCCGAGCGGGAGGGCCTTCCACGAGCAGTACTTC.

This chain uses TRBV11-2 with TRBJ2-7, with a weak D call TRBD2 (5 bases). CDR3 size: 14 residues. Trimming stripped 4 bases from V and 3 bases from J, with 13 bases between. From germline, CDR1 is SGHAT and CDR2 FQNNGV. CDR3 bases: TGTGCCAGCAGCTCCAGTTCGGGAAACTACGAGCAGTACTTC. Protein product: CASSSSSGNYEQYF.

J is TRBJ2-1 and V is TRBV5-4; 12 bases fit TRBD2. Trimming at V came to 0 bases and at J to 9 bases, leaving 7 bases not matched to a gene. Per germline, CDR1 SGHNT and CDR2 YYREEE (reference sequence). This CDR3 region has 16 residues. The DNA of the CDR3 is TGTGCCAGCAGCTTGGGACTAGCGGGAGCTGTCGGTGAGCAGTTCTTC. Residues: CASSLGLAGAVGEQFF.

The V gene is TRBV29-1, the J gene TRBJ2-7; TRBD2 matches 11 bases. The V gene end was trimmed by 4 bases and the J gene end by 3 bases; junction bases not matched to a gene: 8. The CDR3 spans 15 residues. Per the germline V gene, CDR1 is SQVTM and CDR2 is ANQGSEA. In DNA form, the CDR3 reads TGCAGCGTTGCGATGGGGACTAGCGGCCGCTACGAGCAGTACTTC. This gives the protein CSVAMGTSGRYEQYF.

The chain couples TRBV7-9 to TRBJ2-5; TRBD2 aligns across 12 bases. The CDR3 length is 16 residues. J gave up 5 bases and V 3 bases, and 7 bases lay outside the gene matches. CDR1 and CDR2 from the germline V gene are SEHNR and FQNEAQ (reference sequence). CDR3 region: CASSLASGRVRETQYF. The CDR3 bases are TGTGCCAGCAGCTTGGCTAGCGGGAGGGTACGGGAGACCCAGTACTTC.

V usage is TRBV27 and J usage is TRBJ2-7; the match to TRBD2 covers 11 bases. This CDR3 is 19 amino acids long. Trimming took 5 bases from V and 0 from J; bases not matched to a gene: 15. From germline, CDR1 is MNHEY and CDR2 SMNVEV (reference sequence). The DNA for the CDR3 is TGTGCCAGCAGTAAGACTCCAGGGCTAGCGGGAGGCCGCTCCTACGAGCAGTACTTC. Translation: CASSKTPGLAGGRSYEQYF.

The chain joins TRBV6-5 to TRBJ2-3, with TRBD2 matching 7 bases. V trimming: 2 bases; J trimming: 4 bases; junction bases outside the gene matches: 6. Per the germline V gene, CDR1 is MNHEY and CDR2 is SVGAGI. The CDR3 has 15 amino acids. This CDR3 reads CASSYGGLGSDTQYF. For the CDR3, the DNA is TGTGCCAGCAGTTACGGAGGACTAGGCTCAGATACGCAGTATTTT.

This chain uses TRBV5-1 with TRBJ2-7; D might be TRBD2 (6 bases). Germline V gene lookup returns CDR1 SGHRS and CDR2 YFSETQ. This CDR3 has 15 amino acids. Trimming took 5 bases from V and 2 from J, leaving 17 bases between them. CDR3 sequence (DNA): TGCGCCAGCAGGCGGGAAATAGCGGTAGCCTACGAGCAGTACTTC. Translated: CASRREIAVAYEQYF. Drawing the rest from reference TRBV5-1 and TRBJ2-7, the complete variable domain is KAGVTQTPRYLIKTRGQQVTLSCSPISGHRSVSWYQQTPGQGLQFLFEYFSETQRNKGNFPGRFSGRQFSNSRSEMNVSTLELGDSALYLCASRREIAVAYEQYFGPGTRLTVT.

In nucleotides, the CDR3 is TGTGCCAGCTCACCACTAAGCGGAGCTCAAGAGACCCAGTACTTC. It yields the protein CASSPLSGAQETQYF. The chain has TRBV18 and TRBJ2-5, with TRBD2 as a possible D gene (5 bases). Between the trimmed V and J ends, which lost 1 base and 2 bases, there was a span of 11 bases. This CDR3 has 15 amino acids. CDR1 is KGHSH and CDR2 is LQKENI in the germline V gene. The variable domain in full, with the rest retrieved from reference TRBV18 and TRBJ2-5, is NAGVMQNPRHLVRRRGQEARLRCSPMKGHSHVYWYRQLPEEGLKFMVYLQKENIIDESGMPKERFSAEFPKEGPSILRIQQVVRGDSAAYFCASSPLSGAQETQYFGPGTRLLVL.

This sequence joins TRBV19 and TRBJ1-1; D not resolved. V dropped 0 bases and J dropped 10 bases, with 12 bases sitting between them. From germline, CDR1 is LNHDA and CDR2 SQIVND (reference sequence). CDR3 length: 13 residues. Here the CDR3 DNA reads TGTGCCAGTAGTATAGACGGAGGGAGGATAGCTTTCTTT. Translated, it gives CASSIDGGRIAFF.

The chain recombines TRBV6-5 with TRBJ1-2, with 9 bases lining up with TRBD1. CDR1 is MNHEY, CDR2 SVGAGI, per germline. The junction had 7 bases not matched to a gene; V was cut back by 6 bases and J by 8 bases. The CDR3 sequence is 13 residues long. The CDR3 DNA reads as TGTGCCAGCAGACAACCGGGACAGGGCGGCTACACCTTC. Protein sequence: CASRQPGQGGYTF.

With respect to this clone: The sample contains more than one DNA sequence encoding this CDR3. The chain recombines TRBV7-9 with TRBJ1-5; 7 bases fit TRBD1. The germline gives CDR1 SEHNR, CDR2 FQNEAQ (reference sequence). The CDR3 runs to 14 residues. Trimming at V came to 5 bases and at J to 2 bases, leaving 3 bases not matched to a gene. For the CDR3, the DNA is TGTGCCAGCAGCCCTGACAGGGGCAATCAGCCCCAGCATTTT. It is translated as CASSPDRGNQPQHF. Together with reference TRBV7-9 and TRBJ1-5, the CDR3 gives the full variable domain: DTGVSQNPRHKITKRGQNVTFRCDPISEHNRLYWYRQTLGQGPEFLTYFQNEAQLEKSRLLSDRFSAERPKGSFSTLEIQRTEQGDSAMYLCASSPDRGNQPQHFGDGTRLSIL.

The rearrangement uses TRBV11-2 and TRBJ1-1, with D uncertain. The germline V and J ends were trimmed by 0 bases and 8 bases, with 10 bases remaining between them. CDR1 and CDR2 (germline): SGHAT, FQNNGV. CDR3 length: 13 residues. The CDR3 DNA sequence: TGTGCCAGCAGCTTAGAACGTCGCGGAGAAGCTTTCTTT. It yields the protein CASSLERRGEAFF.

V is TRBV7-9 and J is TRBJ2-1; 7 bases align to TRBD2. CDR3 length equals 15 residues. CDR1 SEHNR and CDR2 FQNEAQ come from the germline V gene (reference sequence). V dropped 5 bases and J dropped 3; count of bases not matched to a gene: 7. CDR3 coding DNA: TGTGCCAGCAGCACCGGGACTAAGGACTACAATGAGCAGTTCTTC. Its protein product is CASSTGTKDYNEQFF.

V is TRBV6-5 and J is TRBJ1-3, with D unresolved. The V gene lost 8 bases and the J gene lost 1 base, with 6 bases spanning the gap. The CDR3 has 12 amino acids. The germline V gene has CDR1 MNHEY and CDR2 SVGAGI. The DNA for the CDR3 is TGTGCCAGCGCGGGATCTGGAAACACCATATATTTT. Protein sequence: CASAGSGNTIYF.

The rearrangement links TRBV7-9 to TRBJ2-1; 9 nucleotides line up with TRBD2. The CDR3 contains 15 residues. Trimming cost V 5 bases and J 2 bases; bases outside gene matches: 4. Germline V gives CDR1 SEHNR, CDR2 FQNEAQ (reference sequence). The CDR3 loop reads CASSPSSGTYNEQFF. For the CDR3, the DNA is TGTGCCAGCAGCCCCTCTAGCGGGACCTACAATGAGCAGTTCTTC. Filled out from reference TRBV7-9 and TRBJ2-1, the complete variable domain reads DTGVSQNPRHKITKRGQNVTFRCDPISEHNRLYWYRQTLGQGPEFLTYFQNEAQLEKSRLLSDRFSAERPKGSFSTLEIQRTEQGDSAMYLCASSPSSGTYNEQFFGPGTRLTVL.

This clone has just a few counts. The CDR3 region is CASSIGGGEAFF. CDR3 coding DNA: TGTGCCAGTAGTATAGGAGGAGGAGAAGCTTTCTTT. The chain carries TRBV19 and TRBJ1-1; D is unclear. Trimming shortened V by 1 base and J by 8 bases, and 8 bases separated the two germline ends. The CDR3 has 12 amino acids. Germline V lookup: CDR1 LNHDA, CDR2 SQIVND (reference sequence).

The chain combines TRBV5-4 with TRBJ2-7, with 10 bases matching TRBD2. Germline CDR1 reads SGHNT; CDR2 reads YYREEE (reference sequence). The CDR3 loop spans 14 amino acids. Losses at the gene ends were 5 bases for V and 2 bases for J; bases not matched to a gene: 4. CDR3 sequence reads: CASRQTSGAYEQYF. The CDR3 DNA follows: TGTGCCAGCAGACAAACTAGCGGGGCCTACGAGCAGTACTTC.